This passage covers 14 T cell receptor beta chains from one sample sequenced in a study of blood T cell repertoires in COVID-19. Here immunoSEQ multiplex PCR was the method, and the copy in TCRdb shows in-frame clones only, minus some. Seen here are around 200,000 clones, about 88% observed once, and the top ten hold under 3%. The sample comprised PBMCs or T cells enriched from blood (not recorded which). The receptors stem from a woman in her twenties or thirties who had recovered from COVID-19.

The CDR3 DNA reads TGTGCCAGTAGTACAAGGGGGGGGACCTACGAGCAGTACTTC. This sequence encodes CASSTRGGTYEQYF. The chain uses TRBV19 and TRBJ2-7; D might be TRBD2 (7 bases). Germline lookup yields CDR1 LNHDA and CDR2 SQIVND (reference sequence). The CDR3 loop spans 14 amino acids. V dropped 4 bases and J dropped 2 bases, with 12 bases sitting between them.

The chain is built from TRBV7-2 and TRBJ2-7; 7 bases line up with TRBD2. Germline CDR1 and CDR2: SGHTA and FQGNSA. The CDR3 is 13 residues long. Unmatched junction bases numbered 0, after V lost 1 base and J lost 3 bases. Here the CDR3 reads CASSLVAGYEQYF. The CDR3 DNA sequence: TGTGCCAGCAGCTTAGTAGCGGGCTACGAGCAGTACTTC. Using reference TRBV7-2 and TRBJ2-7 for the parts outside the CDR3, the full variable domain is GAGVSQSPSNKVTEKGKDVELRCDPISGHTALYWYRQSLGQGLEFLIYFQGNSAPDKSGLPSDRFSAERTGGSVSTLTIQRTQQEDSAVYLCASSLVAGYEQYFGPGTRLTVT.

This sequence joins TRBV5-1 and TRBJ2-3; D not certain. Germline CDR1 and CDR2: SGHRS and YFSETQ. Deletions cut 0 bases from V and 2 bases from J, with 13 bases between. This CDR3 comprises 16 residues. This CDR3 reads CASSLAYFGDTDTQYF. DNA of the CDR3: TGCGCCAGCAGCTTGGCCTATTTCGGAGACACAGATACGCAGTATTTT.

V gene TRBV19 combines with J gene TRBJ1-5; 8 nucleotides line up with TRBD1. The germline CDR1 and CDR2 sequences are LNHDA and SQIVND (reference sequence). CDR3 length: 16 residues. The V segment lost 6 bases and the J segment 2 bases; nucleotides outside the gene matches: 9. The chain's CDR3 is CASSRSSTGGNQPQHF. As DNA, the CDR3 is TGTGCCAGTAGCCGTTCTTCGACAGGGGGCAATCAGCCCCAGCATTTT.

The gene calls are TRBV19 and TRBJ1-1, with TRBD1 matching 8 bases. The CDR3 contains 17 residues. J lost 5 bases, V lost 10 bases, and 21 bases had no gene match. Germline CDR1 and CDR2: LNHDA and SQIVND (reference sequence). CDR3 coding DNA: TGTGCCACATCCCCGCGGGGGCAGGGGGCTGATAAAACTGAAGCTTTCTTT. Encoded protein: CATSPRGQGADKTEAFF.

In DNA form, the CDR3 reads TGTGCCAGCAGCATGTCAGGATCTGGAAACACCATATATTTT. It is translated as CASSMSGSGNTIYF. The gene calls are TRBV9 and TRBJ1-3; no firm D call. The CDR3 loop spans 14 amino acids. V shed 4 bases and J shed 1 base, with 9 bases lying between them. Germline values: CDR1 SGDLS, CDR2 YYNGEE.

CDR3 bases: TGTGCCAGCAGCGTACAGGGGATAACTAATGAAAAACTGTTTTTT. It specifies CASSVQGITNEKLFF. The chain combines TRBV7-8 with TRBJ1-4; 7 bases line up with TRBD1. V trimming: 5 bases; J trimming: 1 base; junction bases outside the gene matches: 4. The CDR3 consists of 15 residues. Germline V gives CDR1 SGHVS, CDR2 FQNEAQ.

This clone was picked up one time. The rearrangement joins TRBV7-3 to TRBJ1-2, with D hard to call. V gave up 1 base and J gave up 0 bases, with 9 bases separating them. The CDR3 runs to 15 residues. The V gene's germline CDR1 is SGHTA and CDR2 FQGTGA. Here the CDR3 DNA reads TGTGCCAGCAGCTTAATACGGGAGACTAACTATGGCTACACCTTC. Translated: CASSLIRETNYGYTF.

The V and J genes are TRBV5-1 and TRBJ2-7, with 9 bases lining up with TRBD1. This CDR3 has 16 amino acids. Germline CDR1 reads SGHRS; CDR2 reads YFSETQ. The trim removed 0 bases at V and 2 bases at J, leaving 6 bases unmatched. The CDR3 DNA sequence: TGCGCCAGCAGCTTGGCCCGGGACAGGGATACCTACGAGCAGTACTTC. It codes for CASSLARDRDTYEQYF.

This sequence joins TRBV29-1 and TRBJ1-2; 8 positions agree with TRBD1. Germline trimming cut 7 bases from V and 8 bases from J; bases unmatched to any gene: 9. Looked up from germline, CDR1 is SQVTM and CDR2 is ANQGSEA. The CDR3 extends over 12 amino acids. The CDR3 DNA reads TGCAGCGAATGGGACAGGCATCGCGGCTACACCTTC. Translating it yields CSEWDRHRGYTF. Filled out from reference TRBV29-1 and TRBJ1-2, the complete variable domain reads SAVISQKPSRDICQRGTSLTIQCQVDSQVTMMFWYRQQPGQSLTLIATANQGSEATYESGFVIDKFPISRPNLTFSTLTVSNMSPEDSSIYLCSEWDRHRGYTFGSGTRLTVV.

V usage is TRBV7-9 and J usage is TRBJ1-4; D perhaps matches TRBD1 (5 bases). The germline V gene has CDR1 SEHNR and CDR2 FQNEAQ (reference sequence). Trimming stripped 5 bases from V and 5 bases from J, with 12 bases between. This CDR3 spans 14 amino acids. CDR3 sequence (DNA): TGTGCCAGCAGCCCCGACAGCTACAATGAAAAACTGTTTTTT. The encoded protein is CASSPDSYNEKLFF.

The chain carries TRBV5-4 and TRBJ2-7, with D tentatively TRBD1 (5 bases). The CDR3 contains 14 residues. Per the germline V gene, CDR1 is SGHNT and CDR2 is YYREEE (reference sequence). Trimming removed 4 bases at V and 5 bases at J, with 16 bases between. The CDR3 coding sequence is TGTGCCAGCAGCCTGGGGCAACCGCCCCACGAGCAGTACTTC. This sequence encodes CASSLGQPPHEQYF.

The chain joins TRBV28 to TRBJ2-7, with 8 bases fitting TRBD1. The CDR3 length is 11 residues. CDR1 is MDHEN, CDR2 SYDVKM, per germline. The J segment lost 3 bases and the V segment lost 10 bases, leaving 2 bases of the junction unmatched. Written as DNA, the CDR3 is TGTGCCATCGACAGGGGCTACGAGCAGTACTTC. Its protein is CAIDRGYEQYF.

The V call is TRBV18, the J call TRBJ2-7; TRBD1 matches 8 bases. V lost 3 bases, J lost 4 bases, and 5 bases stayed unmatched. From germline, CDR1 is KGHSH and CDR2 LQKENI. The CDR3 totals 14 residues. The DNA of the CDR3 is TGTGCCAGCTCACCCGGGGACAGGTTATACGAGCAGTACTTC. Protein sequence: CASSPGDRLYEQYF. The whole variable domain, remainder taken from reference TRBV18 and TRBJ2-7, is NAGVMQNPRHLVRRRGQEARLRCSPMKGHSHVYWYRQLPEEGLKFMVYLQKENIIDESGMPKERFSAEFPKEGPSILRIQQVVRGDSAAYFCASSPGDRLYEQYFGPGTRLTVT.